This T cell receptor (beta chain) was profiled in a study of identical twins. Study results and limitations: Where out-of-frame alpha sequences were twin-shared, they showed excess low generation probability. Cross-sectional statistical analysis, not tracking of the same donors, underpinned the conclusions.

The CDR3 is made up of 14 amino acids. The germline V gene encodes CDR1 LGHNA and CDR2 YNFKEQ. V gave up 0 bases and J gave up 7 bases; unmatched junction bases: 3. Comments on this clonotype: What it recognizes is unknown.

Unique molecular identifiers were in the cDNA, with template-switch universal primer binding. TCRdb reanalysed the 5' RACE reads using MiXCR and keeps one entry per CDR3 protein. Of 1.5 million or so distinct CDR3 sequences in the sample, roughly 35% were seen once. Sequenced input: cord blood. The chain recombines TRBV4-2 with TRBJ1-2; 9 nucleotides agree with TRBD1. This TCR was sampled from a newborn girl in good health. The CDR3 nucleotides read TGTGCCAGCAGCCAAGAGACAGGGGGAGGTGGCTACACCTTC. Amino acid sequence: CASSQETGGGGYTF.